The clone carrying this T cell receptor beta chain has just a few counts. Its antigen remains unidentified. This specimen comes from a study of post-analysis software for immune sequencing data. TCR beta cDNA libraries had unique molecular identifiers. Using its own MiXCR run on the PCR reads, TCRdb lists one record per CDR3 protein. Here the sample spans roughly 650,000 distinct CDR3 sequences, 55% to 60% being singletons. Overall study findings and caveats: Analysis by F measure revealed that same-batch samples clustered strongly together. When compared against controls, multiple sclerosis patients showed significantly lower normalized Chao1 diversity.

The receptor was isolated from a girl aged 2 to 10 with multiple sclerosis. The sequenced sample was blood.

The CDR3 region is CASRYRLSSGTGGLEQYF. DNA for the CDR3: TGCGCCAGCAGATACCGGCTCTCTTCCGGGACAGGGGGCCTTGAGCAGTACTTC. The J gene is TRBJ2-7, the V gene TRBV5-1, with 12 nucleotides matching TRBD1. This CDR3 spans 18 amino acids. With 5 bases clipped from V and 7 bases from J, the junction kept 19 bases outside the gene matches. Germline V gives CDR1 SGHRS, CDR2 YFSETQ.